This T cell receptor (beta chain) was identified during a study of Graves' ophthalmopathy and Graves' hyperthyroidism. Whole-study context: The authors collected peripheral blood at initial diagnosis, before any treatment. Findings and caveats of the study: Detection in blood was also observed for most expanded thyroid clonotypes above 0.001 frequency.

Donors with ophthalmopathy: moderate-to-severe activity, CAS ≥3, NOSPECS ≥4, duration under 3 months. Exclusion covered patients with other autoimmune diseases or uncontrolled infections (as well as pregnancy or lactation). RNA transcripts were the source from which TCR beta CDR3 regions were amplified. After a first-round RT-PCR with HTBI primers, a second-round multiplex PCR was run. TCRdb redid the calling of the multiplex PCR reads with MiXCR, one entry per CDR3 protein. The table shows about 400,000 distinct CDR3 sequences, with 18% occurring only once. This clonotype was seen ten or more times. What it binds is not known. The CDR3 has 14 amino acids. V dropped 6 bases and J dropped 3 bases, with 15 bases sitting between them.

The J gene is TRBJ2-7, the V gene TRBV12-3 or TRBV12-4; TRBD2 might be the D (6 bases). Sequencing was performed on peripheral blood. The clonotype comes from a woman aged 18-29 years with Graves' ophthalmopathy. CDR3 sequence (DNA): TGTGCCAGCAGCGCTCGTGGCGGGATCTACGAGCAGTACTTC. It codes for CASSARGGIYEQYF.